Following are 17 T cell receptor beta chains from one sample sequenced in a study of post-analysis software for immune sequencing data. Broader study findings: Five or six TRBV segments (TRBV5-6, TRBV5-1 and TRBV20-1 among them) occurred more frequently in patients than in controls.

Libraries were made from TCR beta cDNA, and they carried unique molecular identifiers. Each CDR3 protein is one row after TCRdb ran MiXCR on the PCR reads. Of about 620,000 distinct CDR3 sequences listed, roughly 46% are singletons. The antigens for these receptors are not known. The specimen was blood. The receptors here all came from a girl aged 5-17 years with multiple sclerosis.

CDR3 amino acids: CASRRTGNSGANVLTF. The CDR3 DNA reads as TGTGCCAGCAGAAGGACAGGGAACTCTGGGGCCAACGTCCTGACTTTC. The chain links TRBV27 to TRBJ2-6; 8 nucleotides match TRBD1. The CDR3 has 16 residues. Trimming removed 6 bases from V and 0 bases from J; junction bases left unmatched: 4. CDR1 and CDR2 (germline): MNHEY, SMNVEV (reference sequence). The entire variable domain, with the rest obtained from reference TRBV27 and TRBJ2-6, is as follows: EAQVTQNPRYLITVTGKKLTVTCSQNMNHEYMSWYRQDPGLGLRQIYYSMNVEVTDKGDVPEGYKVSRKEKRNFPLILESPSPNQTSLYFCASRRTGNSGANVLTFGAGSRLTVL.

CDR3 loop: CASSSSWSGKRYMNTEAFF. CDR3 nucleotide sequence: TGTGCCAGCAGCTCCTCTTGGTCGGGTAAGAGATACATGAACACTGAAGCTTTCTTT. The chain uses TRBV7-9 and TRBJ1-1; D gene ambiguous. The germline V and J ends were trimmed by 4 bases and 0 bases, with 24 bases remaining between them. The CDR3 covers 19 residues. The V gene's germline CDR1 is SEHNR and CDR2 FQNEAQ (reference sequence).

The chain carries TRBV7-9 and TRBJ2-5; TRBD2 aligns across 10 bases. The trim removed 5 bases at V and 0 bases at J, leaving 6 bases unmatched. CDR3 length equals 16 residues. Looked up from germline, CDR1 is SEHNR and CDR2 is FQNEAQ (reference sequence). The CDR3 region is CASSPQAGGNQETQYF. In DNA, the CDR3 is TGTGCCAGCAGCCCCCAAGCGGGGGGGAACCAAGAGACCCAGTACTTC.

This clonotype was observed a few times. J is TRBJ2-7 and V is TRBV2, with D unresolved. Deletions cut 3 bases from V and 3 bases from J, with 18 bases between. Germline V gene sequence: CDR1 SNHLY, CDR2 FYNNEI. CDR3 length: 16 amino acids. CDR3 bases: TGTGCCAGCAGTGATCATGACATTCCTACTAACTACGAGCAGTACTTC. Its protein is CASSDHDIPTNYEQYF.

This chain links TRBV6-1 with TRBJ2-6, with D possibly being TRBD1 or TRBD2 (5 bases each). The germline CDR1 and CDR2 sequences are MNHNS and SASEGT. V dropped 4 bases and J dropped 2 bases, with 15 bases sitting between them. There are 17 residues in the CDR3. The CDR3 spells CASSADTRAPGANVLTF. CDR3 coding DNA: TGTGCCAGCAGTGCGGACACGAGGGCGCCTGGGGCCAACGTCCTGACTTTC.

This clonotype appeared a few times. This sequence joins TRBV7-8 and TRBJ2-7; a possible D gene is TRBD2 (5 bases). The V gene lost 5 bases and the J gene lost 7 bases, with 21 bases spanning the gap. Germline V lookup: CDR1 SGHVS, CDR2 FQNEAQ. The CDR3 loop spans 15 amino acids. CDR3 nucleotides: TGTGCCAGCAGCGCCCCGGGTATGGCTAGCCAAGAGCAGTACTTC. This sequence encodes CASSAPGMASQEQYF. The entire variable domain, with the rest obtained from reference TRBV7-8 and TRBJ2-7, is as follows: GAGVSQSPRYKVAKRGQDVALRCDPISGHVSLFWYQQALGQGPEFLTYFQNEAQLDKSGLPSDRFFAERPEGSVSTLKIQRTQQEDSAVYLCASSAPGMASQEQYFGPGTRLTVT.

The V call is TRBV7-2, the J call TRBJ1-1; maybe TRBD1 (6 bases). Looked up from germline, CDR1 is SGHTA and CDR2 is FQGNSA. CDR3 length: 14 amino acids. Trimming took off 3 bases at V and 4 bases at J, with 12 bases between the two ends. CDR3 nucleotides: TGTGCCAGCAGCTTCGGGGGGGCGGTCACTGAAGCTTTCTTT. Its translation: CASSFGGAVTEAFF.

This clonotype appeared a few times. The chain employs TRBV29-1 and TRBJ2-4; D not certain. V was shortened by 7 bases and J by 1 base, with 8 bases between the two germline ends. Germline V gives CDR1 SQVTM, CDR2 ANQGSEA. This CDR3 is built from 12 residues. CDR3 in amino acids: CSAGPAKNIQYF. Written as DNA, the CDR3 is TGCAGCGCCGGCCCCGCCAAAAACATTCAGTACTTC.

This chain connects TRBV10-3 to TRBJ2-7; 10 positions agree with TRBD2. The CDR3 loop spans 14 amino acids. The germline V gene has CDR1 ENHRY and CDR2 SYGVKD. V shed 4 bases and J 1 base; nucleotides not matched to a gene: 1. The CDR3 here is CAISGTSGSYEQYF. CDR3 nucleotides: TGTGCCATCAGTGGGACTAGCGGATCCTACGAGCAGTACTTC.

Only a few counts were recorded for this clonotype. This rearrangement joins TRBV5-1 to TRBJ2-1, with D perhaps matching TRBD2 (5 bases). CDR3 length: 15 residues. V lost 0 bases and J 3 bases, leaving 10 bases between the germline ends. The germline gives CDR1 SGHRS, CDR2 YFSETQ. Here the CDR3 reads CASSLELGYYNEQFF. CDR3 sequence (DNA): TGCGCCAGCAGCTTGGAACTAGGATACTACAATGAGCAGTTCTTC. The complete variable domain, with remaining parts taken from reference TRBV5-1 and TRBJ2-1, reads KAGVTQTPRYLIKTRGQQVTLSCSPISGHRSVSWYQQTPGQGLQFLFEYFSETQRNKGNFPGRFSGRQFSNSRSEMNVSTLELGDSALYLCASSLELGYYNEQFFGPGTRLTVL.

This clonotype showed up just a few times. V is TRBV7-9 and J is TRBJ1-2; a weak D match, TRBD1 (5 bases). Germline values: CDR1 SEHNR, CDR2 FQNEAQ (reference sequence). The CDR3 has 15 amino acids. The germline V and J ends were trimmed by 4 bases and 4 bases, with 16 bases remaining between them. The CDR3 protein is CASSYTGSRVYGYTF. The CDR3 nucleotides are TGTGCCAGCAGCTATACAGGATCCCGGGTCTATGGCTACACCTTC.

This clonotype was detected a few times. The chain is built from TRBV5-6 and TRBJ2-5, with 12 bases matching TRBD2. The end of the DNA fits TRBJ2-7 better, so the J call may be wrong. Per the germline V gene, CDR1 is SGHDT and CDR2 is YYEEEE. This CDR3 has 16 amino acids. Here the CDR3 reads CASSPLGLAGFGEQYF. CDR3 in DNA: TGTGCCAGCAGCCCGCTCGGACTAGCGGGGTTCGGCGAGCAGTACTTC.

The chain is built from TRBV12-3 or TRBV12-4 and TRBJ1-3; D remains ambiguous. Trimming took 3 bases from V and 4 from J, leaving 7 bases between them. CDR3 size: 13 residues. The DNA for the CDR3 is TGTGCCAGCAGTTTTACCCAGGGAAACACCATATATTTT. It encodes CASSFTQGNTIYF.

The chain recombines TRBV9 with TRBJ2-2, with TRBD2 as a possible D gene (5 bases). The CDR3 totals 16 residues. V shed 3 bases and J shed 4 bases, with 16 bases lying between them. Germline V lookup: CDR1 SGDLS, CDR2 YYNGEE. CDR3 nucleotides: TGTGCCAGCAGCGGACGCATCGGGGTGGGCACCGGGGAGCTGTTTTTT. Its protein is CASSGRIGVGTGELFF.

This clonotype was observed a few times. The genes are TRBV15 and TRBJ2-7, with D unclear. Germline V CDR1 and CDR2: LNHNV, YYDKDF (reference sequence). V was trimmed by 1 base and J by 2 bases, leaving 9 bases between them. The CDR3 sequence is 14 residues long. The CDR3 DNA reads as TGTGCCACCAGCAGAGTGTCGGCAGCCTACGAGCAGTACTTC. This sequence encodes CATSRVSAAYEQYF.

The rearrangement uses TRBV30 and TRBJ2-7; 10 nucleotides agree with TRBD2. The CDR3 contains 18 residues. Germline CDR1 and CDR2: GTSNPN and SVGIG (reference sequence). The junction had 20 bases not matched to a gene; V was cut back by 6 bases and J by 3 bases. CDR3 in amino acids: CACLIFSGRSGRNYEQYF. The CDR3 nucleotides are TGTGCCTGCCTCATTTTTAGCGGGAGGTCCGGAAGAAACTACGAGCAGTACTTC.

This clonotype was picked up a small number of times. The chain is built from TRBV5-1 and TRBJ2-1; maybe TRBD2 (6 bases). CDR1 is SGHRS, CDR2 YFSETQ, per germline. The CDR3 consists of 14 residues. V gave up 5 bases and J gave up 3 bases, with 12 bases separating them. In nucleotides, the CDR3 is TGCGCCAGCAGGGAGGGGCCCCTCTACAATGAGCAGTTCTTC. Translated, it gives CASREGPLYNEQFF.